This section outlines one T cell receptor beta chain sequence together with its context. The antigen is unknown. PCR employed 60 Vbeta and 13 Jbeta primers. Some clones are missing from TCRdb's copy, which holds only in-frame ones; the method was immunoSEQ multiplex PCR. The data show 110,000 to 150,000 clones, approximately 80% seen once. The data belong to a study of cytomegalovirus exposure and HLA in healthy donors. CDR3 length: 19 residues. Germline V gene lookup returns CDR1 SEHNR and CDR2 FQNEAQ (reference sequence). Deletions cut 5 bases from V and 0 bases from J, with 23 bases between. Study results and caveats: In a later analysis, V- and J-gene trimming of beta chains associated with a DCLRE1C missense variant, replicated independently. Accurate HLA-A and HLA-B prediction from TCR beta sequences was reported for most subjects. The authors enumerated over 150 TCR beta chains as linked to cytomegalovirus. Researchers had no immune exposure information except CMV serostatus available.

The gene calls are TRBV7-9 and TRBJ2-1; possible D gene TRBD2, 7 bases. The specimen sequenced was PBMCs. The TCR was taken from a boy aged 2-9 years in good health and CMV-seronegative. CDR3 loop: CASSPMGLGGVSSYNEQFF. DNA for the CDR3: TGTGCCAGCAGCCCTATGGGGCTAGGGGGGGTGAGCTCCTACAATGAGCAGTTCTTC. Together with reference TRBV7-9 and TRBJ2-1, the CDR3 gives the full variable domain: DTGVSQNPRHKITKRGQNVTFRCDPISEHNRLYWYRQTLGQGPEFLTYFQNEAQLEKSRLLSDRFSAERPKGSFSTLEIQRTEQGDSAMYLCASSPMGLGGVSSYNEQFFGPGTRLTVL.